The 5 T cell receptor beta chains in this list originate from one sample, sequenced in a study of T cells after yellow fever vaccination. Using its own MiXCR run on the 5' RACE reads, TCRdb lists one record per CDR3 protein. The data contain 55,000 to 70,000 distinct CDR3 sequences, about 6% of them singletons. The sample was CD8+ T cells sorted from PBMCs, taken more than 35 days after the first yellow fever vaccination. All receptors come from a man between 18 and 29 years old who received the YFV17D yellow fever vaccine.

The V and J genes are TRBV14 and TRBJ2-7, with D possibly being TRBD1 or TRBD2 (5 bases each). Germline CDR1 is SGHDN and CDR2 is FVKESK. The CDR3 is 17 residues long. V lost 5 bases and J lost 7, with 27 bases in between. Here the CDR3 DNA reads TGTGCCAGCAGCGCCTCCCCGCATCCCTACGGGGCCGAGGAGCAGTACGTC. Residues: CASSASPHPYGAEEQYV.

To note about this clonotype: One base away lies a much larger clone, so this may be a sequencing read error. The rearrangement uses TRBV12-5 and TRBJ2-7; unclear D gene. Looked up from germline, CDR1 is LGHNT and CDR2 is FRNRAP. V dropped 0 bases and J dropped 3 bases, with 3 bases sitting between them. The CDR3 extends over 12 amino acids. Here the CDR3 DNA reads TGTGCTAGTGGTTTGGTAAACTACGAGCAGTACTTC. Residues: CASGLVNYEQYF. The whole variable domain, remainder taken from reference TRBV12-5 and TRBJ2-7, is DARVTQTPRHKVTEMGQEVTMRCQPILGHNTVFWYRQTMMQGLELLAYFRNRAPLDDSGMPKDRFSAEMPDATLATLKIQPSEPRDSAVYFCASGLVNYEQYFGPGTRLTVT.

This clonotype has more than one count but fewer than ten. This chain connects TRBV6-2 or TRBV6-3 to TRBJ1-3, with TRBD1 as a possible D gene (5 bases). CDR1 MNHEY and CDR2 SVGEGT come from the germline V gene. V shed 2 bases and J shed 7 bases, with 12 bases lying between them. The CDR3 loop spans 14 amino acids. The CDR3 sequence: CASSYVRRGNTIYF. DNA of the CDR3: TGTGCCAGCAGTTACGTCCGCCGGGGGAACACCATATATTTT.

This clonotype was observed many times. The chain links TRBV7-8 to TRBJ2-3; a weak D match, TRBD1 (5 bases). CDR3 length: 15 amino acids. V was cut by 1 base and J by 2 bases, with 10 bases left in between. The germline V gene has CDR1 SGHVS and CDR2 FQNEAQ. The CDR3 nucleotides are TGTGCCAGCAGCTTAGTCGTCAGGGACACAGATACGCAGTATTTT. It yields the protein CASSLVVRDTDTQYF.

The DNA of the CDR3 is TGTGCCAGTAGTATAGTCGGGATGGGATTCTCCACAGATACGCAGTATTTT. Amino acids: CASSIVGMGFSTDTQYF. The chain couples TRBV19 to TRBJ2-3, with D possibly matching TRBD2 (5 bases). CDR3 length equals 17 residues. Germline CDR1 is LNHDA and CDR2 is SQIVND (reference sequence). The V end lost 1 base, the J end lost 2 bases, and 16 bases lay between the germline ends.